This T cell receptor (beta chain) was identified during a study of spatial heterogeneity in lung cancer. Trimming cost V 9 bases and J 3 bases; bases outside gene matches: 5. This CDR3 spans 13 amino acids. A single record per CDR3 protein comes from TCRdb applying MiXCR to the 5' RACE reads. The data hold fewer than 150,000 distinct CDR3 sequences, with less than 14% observed a single time. Described time point: blood at routine non-recurrence follow-up after resection. Tumor, nontumor lung or frozen PBMC supplied whole RNA that was sequenced unsorted. The origin of this receptor is a female donor with early-stage non-small cell lung cancer. This rearrangement joins TRBV23-1 to TRBJ2-1, with 7 bases identical to TRBD2. TRBV23-1 is reported as an ORF; its role is uncertain. The specimen was PBMCs, collected at follow-up. CDR3 sequence: CARPPSGYNEQFF. The CDR3, as DNA: TGCGCCAGACCGCCTAGCGGCTACAATGAGCAGTTCTTC.